A selection of T cell receptor beta chains follows, all from one sample in a study of blood T cell repertoires in COVID-19. Sequenced by immunoSEQ multiplex PCR; TCRdb stores in-frame clones only, minus some. The sample lists roughly 300,000 clones; roughly 84% were seen once. Sample: PBMCs or T cells enriched from blood (not recorded which). These receptors came from a woman in her twenties or thirties who had recovered from COVID-19. CDR3s include the opening cysteine and the closing phenylalanine or tryptophan. A D gene is named only where the DNA matches it firmly. Size values are once, few and many counts, or a class for expanded clones, and some rows have none.

d_call: TRBD2
j_call: TRBJ2-5
clone_size: -
v_call: TRBV18
cdr3_nt: TGTGCCAGCTCACCAGGGCTAGCGGGGGGCCTGTACCAAGAGACCCAGTACTTC
cdr3_aa: CASSPGLAGGLYQETQYF

d_call: TRBD1
j_call: TRBJ2-5
clone_size: -
v_call: TRBV7-6
cdr3_nt: TGTGCCAGCAGCCCGCGAACAGGGGTTTCCCAAGAGACCCAGTACTTC
cdr3_aa: CASSPRTGVSQETQYF

d_call: -
j_call: TRBJ1-2
clone_size: once
v_call: TRBV24-1
cdr3_nt: TGTGCCACCAGTGATTTTAGGCAGGCCTATGGCTACACCTTC
cdr3_aa: CATSDFRQAYGYTF

d_call: TRBD1
j_call: TRBJ1-4
clone_size: -
v_call: TRBV5-1
cdr3_nt: TGCGCCAGCAGGAAGGACAGGGGGCGGACTAATGAAAAACTGTTTTTT
cdr3_aa: CASRKDRGRTNEKLFF

d_call: TRBD1
j_call: TRBJ1-2
clone_size: once
v_call: TRBV19
cdr3_nt: TGTGCCAGCCGCGGGGAGACAGGGTCTAACTATGGCTACACCTTC
cdr3_aa: CASRGETGSNYGYTF

d_call: TRBD1
j_call: TRBJ1-2
clone_size: few
v_call: TRBV7-2
cdr3_nt: TGTGCCAGCAGCTTAGTAACAGGGGTGGGCTATGGCTACACCTTC
cdr3_aa: CASSLVTGVGYGYTF

d_call: -
j_call: TRBJ1-6
clone_size: -
v_call: TRBV18
cdr3_nt: TGTGCCAGTCGGAGGGACGGAGACCTACTACCCTATAATTCACCCCTCCACTTT
cdr3_aa: CASRRDGDLLPYNSPLHF

d_call: -
j_call: TRBJ1-2
clone_size: -
v_call: TRBV7-2
cdr3_nt: TGTGCCAGCAGCACACCAGGATATGGCTACACCTTC
cdr3_aa: CASSTPGYGYTF

d_call: -
j_call: TRBJ1-2
clone_size: few
v_call: TRBV5-6
cdr3_nt: TGTGCCAGCAGCTTGATCGGCAGCGACGACTATGGCTACACCTTC
cdr3_aa: CASSLIGSDDYGYTF

d_call: TRBD1
j_call: TRBJ1-1
clone_size: -
v_call: TRBV11-2
cdr3_nt: TGTGCCAGCAGCTTTCAGGGGGCGGCTGAAGCTTTCTTT
cdr3_aa: CASSFQGAAEAFF

d_call: TRBD1
j_call: TRBJ1-2
clone_size: few
v_call: TRBV28
cdr3_nt: TGTGCCAGCAGCTTGAACAGGGGAAACTATGGCTACACCTTC
cdr3_aa: CASSLNRGNYGYTF

d_call: -
j_call: TRBJ1-2
clone_size: -
v_call: TRBV5-1
cdr3_nt: TGCGCCAGCAGCTTGGCATTGGCAGCTAACTATGGCTACACCTTC
cdr3_aa: CASSLALAANYGYTF

d_call: -
j_call: TRBJ1-2
clone_size: -
v_call: TRBV11-2
cdr3_nt: TGTGCCAGCAGCCGTTATCAGTCGTTTGACTATGGCTACACCTTC
cdr3_aa: CASSRYQSFDYGYTF

d_call: -
j_call: TRBJ1-6
clone_size: -
v_call: TRBV27
cdr3_nt: TGTGCCAGCAGTGCATCGTCCGGGGGGCCAGGCCTCAATTCACCCCTCCACTTT
cdr3_aa: CASSASSGGPGLNSPLHF

d_call: -
j_call: TRBJ1-1
clone_size: -
v_call: TRBV19
cdr3_nt: TGTGCCAGTAGTATAATAAGGGGCTCTGAAGCTTTCTTT
cdr3_aa: CASSIIRGSEAFF